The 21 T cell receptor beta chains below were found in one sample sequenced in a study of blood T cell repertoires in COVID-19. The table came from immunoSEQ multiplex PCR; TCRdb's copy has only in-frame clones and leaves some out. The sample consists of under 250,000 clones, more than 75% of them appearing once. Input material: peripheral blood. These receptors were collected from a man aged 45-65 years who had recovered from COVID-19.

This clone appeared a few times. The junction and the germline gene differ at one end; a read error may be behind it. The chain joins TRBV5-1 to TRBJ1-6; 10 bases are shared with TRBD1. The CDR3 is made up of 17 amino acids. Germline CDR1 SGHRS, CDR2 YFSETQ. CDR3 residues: CASSPSRQGAYNSPLHF. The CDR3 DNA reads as TGCGCCAGCAGCCCCTCCCGACAGGGGGCCTACAATTCACCCCTCCACTTT.

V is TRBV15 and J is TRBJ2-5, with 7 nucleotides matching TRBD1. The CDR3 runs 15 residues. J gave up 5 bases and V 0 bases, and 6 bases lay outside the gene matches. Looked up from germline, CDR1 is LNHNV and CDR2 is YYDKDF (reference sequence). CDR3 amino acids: CATSRDQTGQETQYF. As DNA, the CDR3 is TGTGCCACCAGCAGAGACCAGACAGGGCAGGAGACCCAGTACTTC.

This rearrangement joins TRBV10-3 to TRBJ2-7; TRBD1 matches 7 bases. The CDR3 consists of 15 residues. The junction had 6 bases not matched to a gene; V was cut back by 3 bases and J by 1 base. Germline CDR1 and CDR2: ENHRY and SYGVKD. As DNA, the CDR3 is TGTGCCATCAGTGAAGGACAGGCCTCGTCCTACGAGCAGTACTTC. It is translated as CAISEGQASSYEQYF.

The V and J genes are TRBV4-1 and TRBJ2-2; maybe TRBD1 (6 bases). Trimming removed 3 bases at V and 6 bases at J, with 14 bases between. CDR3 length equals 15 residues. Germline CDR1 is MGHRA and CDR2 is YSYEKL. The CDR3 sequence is CASSHPGAGAGELFF. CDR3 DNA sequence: TGCGCCAGCAGCCACCCCGGGGCAGGGGCCGGGGAGCTGTTTTTT.

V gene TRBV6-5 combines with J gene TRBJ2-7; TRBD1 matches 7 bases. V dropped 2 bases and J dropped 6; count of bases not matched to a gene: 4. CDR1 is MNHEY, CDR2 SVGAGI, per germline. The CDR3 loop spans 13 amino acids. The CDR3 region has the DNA TGTGCCAGCAGTTACGGGACAGCTTTCGAGCAGTACTTC. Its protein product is CASSYGTAFEQYF.

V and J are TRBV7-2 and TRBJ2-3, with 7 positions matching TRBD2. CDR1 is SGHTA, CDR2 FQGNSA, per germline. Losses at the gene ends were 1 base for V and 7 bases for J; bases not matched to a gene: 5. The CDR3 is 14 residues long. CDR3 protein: CASSLVRRENTQYF. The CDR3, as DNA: TGTGCCAGCAGCTTAGTACGGCGGGAGAATACGCAGTATTTT.

DNA of the CDR3: TGTGCCAGCAGTTTGGCGGGACTCTCCTACGAGCAGTACTTC. Residues: CASSLAGLSYEQYF. The chain employs TRBV28 and TRBJ2-7, with D perhaps matching TRBD2 (6 bases). Trimming stripped 3 bases from V and 0 bases from J, with 9 bases between. Germline lookup yields CDR1 MDHEN and CDR2 SYDVKM. The CDR3 is 14 residues long.

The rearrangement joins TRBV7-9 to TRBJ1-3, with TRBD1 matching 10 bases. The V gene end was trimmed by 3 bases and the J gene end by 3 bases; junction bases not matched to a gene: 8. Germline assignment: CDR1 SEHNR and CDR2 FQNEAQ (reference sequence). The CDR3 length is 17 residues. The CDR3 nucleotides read TGTGCCAGCAGCTTTGGGGACAGGGGCGGCGTTGGAAACACCATATATTTT. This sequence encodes CASSFGDRGGVGNTIYF. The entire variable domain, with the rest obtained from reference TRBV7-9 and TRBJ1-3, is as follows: DTGVSQNPRHKITKRGQNVTFRCDPISEHNRLYWYRQTLGQGPEFLTYFQNEAQLEKSRLLSDRFSAERPKGSFSTLEIQRTEQGDSAMYLCASSFGDRGGVGNTIYFGEGSWLTVV.

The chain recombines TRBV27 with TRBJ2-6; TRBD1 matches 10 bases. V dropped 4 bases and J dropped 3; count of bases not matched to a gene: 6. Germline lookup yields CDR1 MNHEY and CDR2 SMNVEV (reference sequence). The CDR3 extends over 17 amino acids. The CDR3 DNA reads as TGTGCCAGCAGTTCGACAGGGGGCCTGTTTGGGGCCAACGTCCTGACTTTC. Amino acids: CASSSTGGLFGANVLTF.

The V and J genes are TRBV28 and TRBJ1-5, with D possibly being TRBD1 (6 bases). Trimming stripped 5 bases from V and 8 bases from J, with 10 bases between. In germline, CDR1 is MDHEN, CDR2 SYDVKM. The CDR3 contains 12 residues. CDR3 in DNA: TGTGCCAGCAGTCGGGACATAGAGCCCCAGCATTTT. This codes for CASSRDIEPQHF.

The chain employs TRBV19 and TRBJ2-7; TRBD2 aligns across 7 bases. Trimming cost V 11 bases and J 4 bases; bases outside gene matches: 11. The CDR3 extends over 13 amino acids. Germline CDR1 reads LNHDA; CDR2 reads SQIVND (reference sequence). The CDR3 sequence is CAANRAGEYEQYF. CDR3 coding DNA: TGTGCCGCTAATAGGGCGGGAGAGTACGAGCAGTACTTC.

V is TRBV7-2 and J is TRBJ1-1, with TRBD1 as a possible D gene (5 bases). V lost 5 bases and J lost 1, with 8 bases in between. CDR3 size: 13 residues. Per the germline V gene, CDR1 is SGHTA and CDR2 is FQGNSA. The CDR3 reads CASSLRANTEAFF. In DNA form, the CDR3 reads TGTGCCAGCAGCCTCAGGGCGAACACTGAAGCTTTCTTT. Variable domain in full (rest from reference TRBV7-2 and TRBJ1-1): GAGVSQSPSNKVTEKGKDVELRCDPISGHTALYWYRQSLGQGLEFLIYFQGNSAPDKSGLPSDRFSAERTGGSVSTLTIQRTQQEDSAVYLCASSLRANTEAFFGQGTRLTVV.

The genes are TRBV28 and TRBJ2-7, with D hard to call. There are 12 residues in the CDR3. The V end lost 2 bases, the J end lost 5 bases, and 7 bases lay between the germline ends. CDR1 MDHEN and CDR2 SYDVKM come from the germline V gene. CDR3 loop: CASSLLGDEQYF. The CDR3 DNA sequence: TGTGCCAGCAGTTTACTTGGAGACGAGCAGTACTTC.

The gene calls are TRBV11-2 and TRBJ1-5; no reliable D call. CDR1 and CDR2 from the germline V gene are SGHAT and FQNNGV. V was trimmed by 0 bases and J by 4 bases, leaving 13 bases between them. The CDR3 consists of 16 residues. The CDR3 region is CASSLDGGHGNQPQHF. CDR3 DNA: TGTGCCAGCAGCTTAGATGGAGGGCACGGGAATCAGCCCCAGCATTTT.

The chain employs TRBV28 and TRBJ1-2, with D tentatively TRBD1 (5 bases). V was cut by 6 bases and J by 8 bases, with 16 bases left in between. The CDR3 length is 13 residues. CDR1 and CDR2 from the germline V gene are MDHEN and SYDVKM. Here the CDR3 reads CASSSYRSGGYTF. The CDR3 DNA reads TGTGCCAGCAGCTCCTACAGGTCAGGGGGCTACACCTTC.

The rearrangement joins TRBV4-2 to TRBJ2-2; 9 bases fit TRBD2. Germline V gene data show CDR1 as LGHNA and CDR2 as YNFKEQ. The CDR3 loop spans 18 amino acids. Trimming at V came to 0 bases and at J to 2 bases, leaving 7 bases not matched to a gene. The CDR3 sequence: CASSQEGAGGSNTGELFF. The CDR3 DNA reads TGTGCCAGCAGCCAAGAGGGAGCGGGAGGTTCAAACACCGGGGAGCTGTTTTTT.

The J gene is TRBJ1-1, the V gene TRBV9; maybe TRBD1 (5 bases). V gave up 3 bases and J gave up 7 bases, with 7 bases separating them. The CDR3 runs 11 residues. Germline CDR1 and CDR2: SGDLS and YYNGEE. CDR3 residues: CASSGGLEAFF. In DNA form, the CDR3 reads TGTGCCAGCAGCGGGGGCCTTGAAGCTTTCTTT.

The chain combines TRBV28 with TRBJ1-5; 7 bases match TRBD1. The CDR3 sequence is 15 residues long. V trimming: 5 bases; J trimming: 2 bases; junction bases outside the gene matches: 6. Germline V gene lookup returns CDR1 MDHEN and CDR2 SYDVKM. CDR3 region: CASSTPGTGNQPQHF. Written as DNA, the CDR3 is TGTGCCAGCAGTACACCCGGGACAGGCAATCAGCCCCAGCATTTT.

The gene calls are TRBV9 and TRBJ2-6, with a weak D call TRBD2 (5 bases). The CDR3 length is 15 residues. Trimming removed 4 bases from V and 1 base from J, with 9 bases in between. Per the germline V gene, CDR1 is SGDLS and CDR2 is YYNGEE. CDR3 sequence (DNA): TGTGCCAGCAGCACCCCGGGGTCTGGGGCCAACGTCCTGACTTTC. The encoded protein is CASSTPGSGANVLTF. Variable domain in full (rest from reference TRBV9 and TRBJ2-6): DSGVTQTPKHLITATGQRVTLRCSPRSGDLSVYWYQQSLDQGLQFLIQYYNGEERAKGNILERFSAQQFPDLHSELNLSSLELGDSALYFCASSTPGSGANVLTFGAGSRLTVL.

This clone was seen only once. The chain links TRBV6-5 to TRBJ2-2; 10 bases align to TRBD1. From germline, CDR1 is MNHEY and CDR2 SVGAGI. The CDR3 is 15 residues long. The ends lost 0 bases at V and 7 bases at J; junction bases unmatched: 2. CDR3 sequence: CASSYSGQGNGELFF. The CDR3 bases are TGTGCCAGCAGTTACTCGGGACAGGGGAACGGGGAGCTGTTTTTT.

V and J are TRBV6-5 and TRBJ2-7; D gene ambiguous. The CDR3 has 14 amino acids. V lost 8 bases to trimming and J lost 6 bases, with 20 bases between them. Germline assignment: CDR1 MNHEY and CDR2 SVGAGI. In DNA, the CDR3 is TGTGCCAGCCCGTCAAGAGTCCCACCGTTCGAGCAGTACTTC. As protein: CASPSRVPPFEQYF.